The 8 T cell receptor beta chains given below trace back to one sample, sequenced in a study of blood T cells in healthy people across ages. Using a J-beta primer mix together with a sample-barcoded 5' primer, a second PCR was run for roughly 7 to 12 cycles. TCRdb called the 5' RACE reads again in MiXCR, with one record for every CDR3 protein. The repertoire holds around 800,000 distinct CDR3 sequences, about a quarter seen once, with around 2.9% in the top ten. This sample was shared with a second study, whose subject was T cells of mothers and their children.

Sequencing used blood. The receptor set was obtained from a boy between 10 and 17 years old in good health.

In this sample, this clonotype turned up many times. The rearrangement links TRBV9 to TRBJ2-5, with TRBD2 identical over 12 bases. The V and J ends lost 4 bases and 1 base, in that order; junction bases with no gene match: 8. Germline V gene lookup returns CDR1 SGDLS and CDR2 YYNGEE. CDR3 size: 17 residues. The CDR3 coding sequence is TGTGCCAGCAGCAGTGGGGGACTAGCGGGCCTCCAAGAGACCCAGTACTTC. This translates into CASSSGGLAGLQETQYF.

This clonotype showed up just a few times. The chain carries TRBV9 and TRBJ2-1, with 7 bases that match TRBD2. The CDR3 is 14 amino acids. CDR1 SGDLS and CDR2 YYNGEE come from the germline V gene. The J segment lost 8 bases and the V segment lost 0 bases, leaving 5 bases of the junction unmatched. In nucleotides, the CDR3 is TGTGCCAGCAGCGTAGGACTAGCCGGAGATGAGCAGTTCTTC. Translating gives CASSVGLAGDEQFF.

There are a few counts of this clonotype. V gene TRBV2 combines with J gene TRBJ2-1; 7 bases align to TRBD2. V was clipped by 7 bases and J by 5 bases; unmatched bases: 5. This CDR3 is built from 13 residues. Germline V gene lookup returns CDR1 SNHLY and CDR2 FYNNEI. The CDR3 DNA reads TGTGCCAGCACCAGCGGGGACGACAATGAGCAGTTCTTC. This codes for CASTSGDDNEQFF.

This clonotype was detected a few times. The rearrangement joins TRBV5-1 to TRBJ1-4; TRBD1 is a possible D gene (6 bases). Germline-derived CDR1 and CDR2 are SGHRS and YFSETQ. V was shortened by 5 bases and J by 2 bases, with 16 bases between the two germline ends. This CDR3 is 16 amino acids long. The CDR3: CASSLDRSATNEKLFF. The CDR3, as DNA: TGCGCCAGCAGTCTCGACAGGTCCGCGACTAATGAAAAACTGTTTTTT.

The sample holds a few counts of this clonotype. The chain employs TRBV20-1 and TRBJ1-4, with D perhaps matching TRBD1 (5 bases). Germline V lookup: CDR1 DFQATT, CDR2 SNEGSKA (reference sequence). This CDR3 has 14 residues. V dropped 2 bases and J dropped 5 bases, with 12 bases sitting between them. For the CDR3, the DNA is TGCAGTGCTAGAACCCGGGGGAACAATGAAAAACTGTTTTTT. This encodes CSARTRGNNEKLFF.

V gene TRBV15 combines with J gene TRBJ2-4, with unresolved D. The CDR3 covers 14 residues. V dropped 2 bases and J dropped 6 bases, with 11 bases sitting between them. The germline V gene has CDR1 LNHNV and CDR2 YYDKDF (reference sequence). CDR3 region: CATSRNPDVNIQYF. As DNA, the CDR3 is TGTGCCACCAGCAGAAATCCGGATGTAAACATTCAGTACTTC.

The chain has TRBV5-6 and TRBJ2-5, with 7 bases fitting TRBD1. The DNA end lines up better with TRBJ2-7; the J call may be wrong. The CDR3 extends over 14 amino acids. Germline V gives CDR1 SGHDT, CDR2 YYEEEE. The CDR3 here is CASSSGQTTYEQYF. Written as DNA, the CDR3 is TGTGCCAGCAGCTCGGGACAGACAACCTACGAGCAGTACTTC.

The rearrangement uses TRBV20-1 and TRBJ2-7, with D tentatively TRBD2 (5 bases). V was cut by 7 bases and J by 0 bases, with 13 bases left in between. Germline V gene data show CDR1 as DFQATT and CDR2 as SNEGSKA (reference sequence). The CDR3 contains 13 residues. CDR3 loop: CSGRPGISYEQYF. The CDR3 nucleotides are TGCAGTGGGAGGCCGGGGATCTCCTACGAGCAGTACTTC.